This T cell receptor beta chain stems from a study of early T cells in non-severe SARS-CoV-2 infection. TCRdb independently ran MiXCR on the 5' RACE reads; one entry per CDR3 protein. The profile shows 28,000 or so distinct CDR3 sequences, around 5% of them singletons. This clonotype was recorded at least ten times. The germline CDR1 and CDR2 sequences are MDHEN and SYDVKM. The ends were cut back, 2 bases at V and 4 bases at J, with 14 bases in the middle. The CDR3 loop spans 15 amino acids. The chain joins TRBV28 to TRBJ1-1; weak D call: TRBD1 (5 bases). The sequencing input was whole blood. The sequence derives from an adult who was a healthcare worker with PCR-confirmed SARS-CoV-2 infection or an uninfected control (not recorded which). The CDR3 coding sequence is TGTGCCAGCAGTTTAGTTCGGGGAGGGACCACTGAAGCTTTCTTT. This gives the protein CASSLVRGGTTEAFF.